This TCR beta chain was sequenced during a study of CD8 T cells in ankylosing spondylitis. Findings and caveats of the study: Reported data indicate significant enrichment of disease-linked clones within matched ankylosing spondylitis synovial fluid. A TCR beta motif of eight highly homologous variants appeared characteristic of ankylosing spondylitis blood.

TCRdb recomputed calls from the 5' RACE reads with MiXCR, one row per CDR3 protein. Among some 840,000 distinct CDR3 sequences listed, around 11% were seen once. V lost 7 bases, J lost 3 bases, and 7 bases stayed unmatched. The CDR3 has 15 amino acids. For this clonotype: Its specificity is not known.

The V and J genes are TRBV12-3 or TRBV12-4 and TRBJ1-5, with 9 bases that match TRBD1. The sequencing sample was made of blood, either unsorted or a sorted T cell fraction (not recorded which). The receptor's source is a male donor with ankylosing spondylitis. CDR3 in amino acids: CASTQQGAVNQPQHF. The CDR3 nucleotides are TGTGCCAGCACTCAACAGGGGGCGGTCAATCAGCCCCAGCATTTT.